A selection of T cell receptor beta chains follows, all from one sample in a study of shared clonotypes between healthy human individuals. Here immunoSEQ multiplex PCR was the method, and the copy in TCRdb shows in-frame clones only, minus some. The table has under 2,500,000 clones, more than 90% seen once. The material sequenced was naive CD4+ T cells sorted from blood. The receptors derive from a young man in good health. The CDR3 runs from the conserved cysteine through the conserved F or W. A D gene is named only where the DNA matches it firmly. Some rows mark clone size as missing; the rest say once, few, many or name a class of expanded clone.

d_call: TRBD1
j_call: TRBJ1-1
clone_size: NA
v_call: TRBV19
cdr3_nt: TGTGCCAGTAGTAGGGGACAGGGCTCTTACACTGAAGCTTTCTTT
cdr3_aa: CASSRGQGSYTEAFF

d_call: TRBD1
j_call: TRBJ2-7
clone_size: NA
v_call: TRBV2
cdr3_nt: TGTGCCAGCAAACAGGGGGCCCTCCTTAACTACGAGCAGTACTTC
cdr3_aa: CASKQGALLNYEQYF

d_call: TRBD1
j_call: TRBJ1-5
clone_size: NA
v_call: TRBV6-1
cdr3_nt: TGTGCCAGCAGTGAAACGGGACAGGGTTGGCGTCAGCCCCAGCATTTT
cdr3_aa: CASSETGQGWRQPQHF

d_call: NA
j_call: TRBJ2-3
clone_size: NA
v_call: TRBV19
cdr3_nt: TGTGCCAGTAGTATCCGGACAGCTACAGATACGCAGTATTTT
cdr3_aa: CASSIRTATDTQYF

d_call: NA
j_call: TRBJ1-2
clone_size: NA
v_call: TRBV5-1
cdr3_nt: TGCGCCAGCAGCCCGGACCCGACAGTTTTGGGTTATGGCTACACCTTC
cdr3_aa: CASSPDPTVLGYGYTF

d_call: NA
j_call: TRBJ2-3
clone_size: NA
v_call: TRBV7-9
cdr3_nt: TGTGCCAGCAGCTTGGACGGGGCTAGCACAGATACGCAGTATTTT
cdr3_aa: CASSLDGASTDTQYF

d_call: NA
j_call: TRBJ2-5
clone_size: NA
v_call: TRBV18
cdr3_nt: TGTGCCAGCTCACTGGGGGGCGGAAAAGAGACCCAGTACTTC
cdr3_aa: CASSLGGGKETQYF

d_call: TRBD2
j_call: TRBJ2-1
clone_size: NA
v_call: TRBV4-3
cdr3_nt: TGCGCCAGCAGCCAAGATCGGACTAGCGGGAGGAGGACCTACAATGAGCAGTTCTTC
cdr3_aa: CASSQDRTSGRRTYNEQFF

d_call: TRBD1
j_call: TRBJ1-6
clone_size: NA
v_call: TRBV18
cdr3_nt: TGTGCCAGCTCAGCAGAATCCGGGACAGGTACTTCACCCCTCCACTTT
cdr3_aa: CASSAESGTGTSPLHF

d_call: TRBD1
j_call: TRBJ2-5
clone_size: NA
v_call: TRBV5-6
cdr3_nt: TGTGCCAGCAGCCCCAACAGGGGGCTAGAGACCCAGTACTTC
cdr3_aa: CASSPNRGLETQYF

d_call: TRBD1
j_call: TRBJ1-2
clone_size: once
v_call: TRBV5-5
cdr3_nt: TGTGCCAGCAGCGACAGGGGGTGGTATGGTAACTATGGCTACACCTTC
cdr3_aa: CASSDRGWYGNYGYTF

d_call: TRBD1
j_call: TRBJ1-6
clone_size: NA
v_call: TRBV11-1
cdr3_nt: TGTGCCAGCAGCCCCTCAGGGGGGAATAATTCACCCCTCCACTTT
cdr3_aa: CASSPSGGNNSPLHF

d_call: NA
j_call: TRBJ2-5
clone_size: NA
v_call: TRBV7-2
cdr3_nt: TGTGCCAGCAGCTTAGCAGCGCCCCAAGAGACCCAGTACTTC
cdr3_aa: CASSLAAPQETQYF

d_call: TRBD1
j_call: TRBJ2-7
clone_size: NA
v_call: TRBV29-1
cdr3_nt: TGCAGCGTGGGGGTCAGGGGGTACGAGCAGTACTTC
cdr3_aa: CSVGVRGYEQYF

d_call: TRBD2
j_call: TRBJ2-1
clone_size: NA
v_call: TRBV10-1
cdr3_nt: TGCGCCAGCAGTGAGCTAGCGGGGGTTTACAATGAGCAGTTCTTC
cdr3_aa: CASSELAGVYNEQFF

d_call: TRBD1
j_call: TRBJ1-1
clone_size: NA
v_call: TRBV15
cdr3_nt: TGTGCCACCAGCAGAGATCCTGGACAGGGGGCAGGCACTGAAGCTTTCTTT
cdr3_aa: CATSRDPGQGAGTEAFF

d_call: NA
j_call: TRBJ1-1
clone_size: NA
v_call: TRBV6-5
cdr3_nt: TGTGCCAGCAGCAGCGGAGGGGCGAACACTGAAGCTTTCTTT
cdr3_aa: CASSSGGANTEAFF

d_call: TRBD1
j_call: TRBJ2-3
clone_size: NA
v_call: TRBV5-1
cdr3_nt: TGCGCCAGCAGCGGGGGACAGGGGACAGATACGCAGTATTTT
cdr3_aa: CASSGGQGTDTQYF

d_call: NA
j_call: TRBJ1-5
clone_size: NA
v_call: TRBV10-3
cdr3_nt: TGTGCCATCAGTGAGGGGGCGCAGGGTCAGCCCCAGCATTTT
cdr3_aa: CAISEGAQGQPQHF

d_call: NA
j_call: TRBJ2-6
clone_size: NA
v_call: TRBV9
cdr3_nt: TGTGCCAGCAGCGAGGGACGACAGGGAGGGACTGGGGCCAACGTCCTGACTTTC
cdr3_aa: CASSEGRQGGTGANVLTF

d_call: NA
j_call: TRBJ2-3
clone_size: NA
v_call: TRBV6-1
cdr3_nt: TGTGCCAGCAGTGAAGGCCGGCAGTCCACAGATACGCAGTATTTT
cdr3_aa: CASSEGRQSTDTQYF

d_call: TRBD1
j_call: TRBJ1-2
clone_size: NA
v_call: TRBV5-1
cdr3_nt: TGCGCCAGCAGCCTGACAGGGACTGATGGCTACACCTTC
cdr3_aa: CASSLTGTDGYTF

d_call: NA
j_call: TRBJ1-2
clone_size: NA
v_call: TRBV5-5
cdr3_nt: TGTGCCAGCACCCCCTCAGGAGCCAGCTTCTATGGCTACACCTTC
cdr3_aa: CASTPSGASFYGYTF

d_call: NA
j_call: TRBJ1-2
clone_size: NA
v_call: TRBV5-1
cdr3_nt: TGCGCCAGCAGCTACCTGACAGGTTCAAACTATGGCTACACCTTC
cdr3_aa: CASSYLTGSNYGYTF

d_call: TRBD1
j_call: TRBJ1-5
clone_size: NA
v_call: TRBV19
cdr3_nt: TGTGCCAGTAGTCCCCACCCCGGACAGGGACGCAATCAGCCCCAGCATTTT
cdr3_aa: CASSPHPGQGRNQPQHF

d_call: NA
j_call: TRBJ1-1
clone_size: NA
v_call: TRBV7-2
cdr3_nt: TGTGCCAGCAGCTTAGCGTTAGGGCTGGACACTGAAGCTTTCTTT
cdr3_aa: CASSLALGLDTEAFF